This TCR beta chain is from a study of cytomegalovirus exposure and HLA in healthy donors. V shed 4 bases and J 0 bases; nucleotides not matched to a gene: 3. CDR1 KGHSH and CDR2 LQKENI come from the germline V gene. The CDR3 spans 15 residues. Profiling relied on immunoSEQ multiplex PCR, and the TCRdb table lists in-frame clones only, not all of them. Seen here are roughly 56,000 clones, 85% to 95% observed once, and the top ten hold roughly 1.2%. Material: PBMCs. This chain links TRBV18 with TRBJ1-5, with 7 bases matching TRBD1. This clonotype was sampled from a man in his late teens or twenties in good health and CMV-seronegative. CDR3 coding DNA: TGTGCCAGCTCACAGGGACAGTATAGCAATCAGCCCCAGCATTTT. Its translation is CASSQGQYSNQPQHF.